These 27 T cell receptor beta chains share one sample of origin, sequenced in a study of T cells after yellow fever vaccination. One entry per CDR3 protein results from TCRdb running MiXCR on the 5' RACE reads. The profile shows tens of thousands of distinct CDR3 sequences, around 7.7% of them singletons. The sample was CD8+ T cells sorted from PBMCs, taken on the day of the yellow fever booster vaccination. These receptors were obtained from a man in his thirties or forties who received the YFV17D yellow fever vaccine.

Of note for this clonotype: This may be a read error, as it is one base from a much larger clone. V gene TRBV9 combines with J gene TRBJ2-2; possible D gene TRBD2, 6 bases. The CDR3 is 17 residues long. Germline assignment: CDR1 SGDLS and CDR2 YYNGEE. V dropped 3 bases and J dropped 0 bases, with 15 bases sitting between them. The CDR3 DNA reads TGTGCCAGCAGCGAACCGGGGGACGGACCGAACACCGGGGAGCTGTTTTTT. This sequence encodes CASSEPGDGPNTGELFF.

The chain couples TRBV4-1 to TRBJ2-7; maybe TRBD1 (6 bases). V dropped 2 bases and J dropped 5 bases, with 10 bases sitting between them. The CDR3 is 13 residues long. Germline V gives CDR1 MGHRA, CDR2 YSYEKL. Here the CDR3 DNA reads TGCGCCAGCAGCCAAATCACAGGGAACGAGCAGTACTTC. Protein product: CASSQITGNEQYF.

This clonotype appeared a few times. The J gene is TRBJ2-7, the V gene TRBV12-3 or TRBV12-4; TRBD1 aligns across 7 bases. V shed 5 bases, J shed 1 base, and the junction held 5 bases outside the gene matches. There are 14 residues in the CDR3. CDR3 amino acids: CASSLPGQSYEQYF. CDR3 bases: TGTGCCAGCAGTCTCCCGGGACAGTCCTACGAGCAGTACTTC.

This clonotype came up many times. CDR3 in amino acids: CSVVSDGQTAPGELFF. CDR3 sequence (DNA): TGCAGCGTTGTAAGCGACGGCCAAACAGCCCCCGGGGAGCTGTTTTTT. V usage is TRBV29-1 and J usage is TRBJ2-2; D unclear. This CDR3 is 16 amino acids long. Germline values: CDR1 SQVTM, CDR2 ANQGSEA. V lost 4 bases and J lost 6, with 21 bases in between.

The chain has TRBV27 and TRBJ2-2; a weak D match, TRBD2 (5 bases). With 2 bases removed from V and 4 bases from J, the gap between germline ends came to 14 bases. CDR1 is MNHEY and CDR2 is SMNVEV in the germline V gene (reference sequence). The CDR3 is 16 residues long. CDR3 region: CASSLGSLGGTGELFF. CDR3 coding DNA: TGTGCCAGCAGTTTAGGGAGTCTAGGAGGCACCGGGGAGCTGTTTTTT.

The J gene is TRBJ2-1, the V gene TRBV7-9; no clear D gene. CDR1 and CDR2 from the germline V gene are SEHNR and FQNEAQ (reference sequence). CDR3 size: 10 residues. The V end lost 8 bases, the J end lost 9 bases, and 8 bases lay between the germline ends. Here the CDR3 DNA reads TGTGCCAGCTCAGTAGGTGAGCAGTTCTTC. Translating gives CASSVGEQFF. Using reference TRBV7-9 and TRBJ2-1 for the parts outside the CDR3, the full variable domain is DTGVSQNPRHKITKRGQNVTFRCDPISEHNRLYWYRQTLGQGPEFLTYFQNEAQLEKSRLLSDRFSAERPKGSFSTLEIQRTEQGDSAMYLCASSVGEQFFGPGTRLTVL.

The chain is built from TRBV6-1 and TRBJ2-2; D gene unclear. CDR3 size: 15 residues. Deletions cut 4 bases from V and 2 bases from J, with 11 bases between. Germline V gives CDR1 MNHNS, CDR2 SASEGT. CDR3 amino acids: CASSALSINTGELFF. The CDR3 nucleotides are TGTGCCAGCAGTGCCCTATCCATCAACACCGGGGAGCTGTTTTTT.

At least ten counts were recorded for this clonotype. The V and J genes are TRBV19 and TRBJ2-3; no firm D call. Germline-derived CDR1 and CDR2 are LNHDA and SQIVND (reference sequence). The CDR3 has 15 amino acids. Trimming stripped 6 bases from V and 1 base from J, with 14 bases between. CDR3 in amino acids: CASSNPRAGTDTQYF. CDR3 in DNA: TGTGCCAGTAGCAACCCTCGGGCCGGCACAGATACGCAGTATTTT. Variable domain in full (rest from reference TRBV19 and TRBJ2-3): DGGITQSPKYLFRKEGQNVTLSCEQNLNHDAMYWYRQDPGQGLRLIYYSQIVNDFQKGDIAEGYSVSREKKESFPLTVTSAQKNPTAFYLCASSNPRAGTDTQYFGPGTRLTVL.

The chain couples TRBV27 to TRBJ2-1; no firm D call. The CDR3 sequence is 14 residues long. V lost 3 bases and J lost 7, with 13 bases in between. Germline V gene data show CDR1 as MNHEY and CDR2 as SMNVEV (reference sequence). The CDR3 loop is CASSFNSRANEQFF. The CDR3 DNA reads TGTGCCAGCAGTTTCAACTCTAGAGCAAATGAGCAGTTCTTC.

The rearrangement joins TRBV4-3 to TRBJ2-7; 8 nucleotides align to TRBD2. The J segment lost 3 bases and the V segment lost 0 bases, leaving 4 bases of the junction unmatched. This CDR3 contains 15 residues. Germline loops: CDR1 LGHNA, CDR2 YSLEER. Here the CDR3 DNA reads TGCGCCAGCAGCCAAGACACGGGAGGGGGCTACGAGCAGTACTTC. It yields the protein CASSQDTGGGYEQYF.

This rearrangement joins TRBV18 to TRBJ2-7, with 10 bases identical to TRBD1. The CDR3 consists of 15 residues. The V gene end was trimmed by 6 bases and the J gene end by 3 bases; junction bases not matched to a gene: 8. Germline lookup yields CDR1 KGHSH and CDR2 LQKENI. The chain's CDR3 is CASSRGTGEVYEQYF. The CDR3, as DNA: TGTGCCAGCTCCCGAGGGACAGGGGAAGTCTACGAGCAGTACTTC.

The gene calls are TRBV15 and TRBJ2-1; D is unclear. CDR1 is LNHNV, CDR2 YYDKDF, per germline (reference sequence). The CDR3 is 14 residues long. V was clipped by 6 bases and J by 0 bases, with 9 bases between them. The CDR3 is CATRFGRSYNEQFF. The CDR3 DNA follows: TGTGCCACCAGGTTCGGGCGCTCCTACAATGAGCAGTTCTTC. Based on the CDR3 plus reference TRBV15 and TRBJ2-1, the full variable domain is DAMVIQNPRYQVTQFGKPVTLSCSQTLNHNVMYWYQQKSSQAPKLLFHYYDKDFNNEADTPDNFQSRRPNTSFCFLDIRSPGLGDTAMYLCATRFGRSYNEQFFGPGTRLTVL.

This clonotype was observed a handful of times. This sequence joins TRBV5-6 and TRBJ2-3, with 7 bases lining up with TRBD2. The V gene's germline CDR1 is SGHDT and CDR2 YYEEEE. This CDR3 has 17 amino acids. V dropped 3 bases and J dropped 1; count of bases not matched to a gene: 11. The CDR3 sequence: CASSWPRTAGGTDTQYF. The DNA for the CDR3 is TGTGCCAGCAGCTGGCCGCGGACGGCGGGGGGCACAGATACGCAGTATTTT. Together with reference TRBV5-6 and TRBJ2-3, the CDR3 gives the full variable domain: DAGVTQSPTHLIKTRGQQVTLRCSPKSGHDTVSWYQQALGQGPQFIFQYYEEEERQRGNFPDRFSGHQFPNYSSELNVNALLLGDSALYLCASSWPRTAGGTDTQYFGPGTRLTVL.

This clonotype was seen more than once but under ten times. This chain joins TRBV29-1 and TRBJ2-1; tentatively, D is TRBD1 (5 bases). The ends were cut back, 8 bases at V and 5 bases at J, with 13 bases in the middle. CDR1 is SQVTM and CDR2 is ANQGSEA in the germline V gene. CDR3 size: 12 residues. Here the CDR3 DNA reads TGCAGCCAGCTGGGGCTAAACAATGAGCAGTTCTTC. Translated, it gives CSQLGLNNEQFF.

In its sample, this clonotype was seen a few times. The J gene is TRBJ1-1, the V gene TRBV12-3 or TRBV12-4; D ambiguous. The CDR3 contains 13 residues. The V end was cut by 5 bases, the J end by 6 bases, with 13 bases between. CDR3 sequence reads: CASSLFVFAEAFF. The CDR3 nucleotides are TGTGCCAGCAGTCTGTTTGTATTCGCTGAAGCTTTCTTT.

This clonotype was recorded many times. The rearrangement uses TRBV6-5 and TRBJ2-1; D is undetermined. Looked up from germline, CDR1 is MNHEY and CDR2 is SVGAGI. The CDR3 extends over 13 amino acids. Deletions cut 0 bases from V and 6 bases from J, with 6 bases between. The CDR3 protein is CASSYSMFNEQFF. In nucleotides, the CDR3 is TGTGCCAGCAGTTACTCGATGTTCAATGAGCAGTTCTTC.

This clonotype has only a few counts. The chain uses TRBV12-3 or TRBV12-4 and TRBJ2-1; D gene ambiguous. Trimming removed 3 bases from V and 4 bases from J, with 10 bases in between. CDR3 length: 14 amino acids. CDR3 nucleotide sequence: TGTGCCAGCAGTTTGAGCCTAAGTTACAATGAGCAGTTCTTC. Translation: CASSLSLSYNEQFF.

This clonotype came up a few times. The chain recombines TRBV7-9 with TRBJ2-1, with 11 bases identical to TRBD1. The germline gives CDR1 SEHNR, CDR2 FQNEAQ (reference sequence). The CDR3 length is 17 residues. The ends lost 5 bases at V and 1 base at J; junction bases unmatched: 7. The CDR3 is CASSLGQGASSYNEQFF. In nucleotides, the CDR3 is TGTGCCAGCAGCCTCGGACAGGGGGCCTCTTCCTACAATGAGCAGTTCTTC.

The chain carries TRBV9 and TRBJ2-7; D remains ambiguous. The CDR3 covers 13 residues. The germline V gene has CDR1 SGDLS and CDR2 YYNGEE. V was cut by 0 bases and J by 3 bases, with 7 bases left in between. The DNA for the CDR3 is TGTGCCAGCAGCGTAGGCACTAACTACGAGCAGTACTTC. This encodes CASSVGTNYEQYF.

The V and J genes are TRBV30 and TRBJ2-2; the D is unclear. Looked up from germline, CDR1 is GTSNPN and CDR2 is SVGIG (reference sequence). V was trimmed by 2 bases and J by 8 bases, leaving 9 bases between them. This CDR3 contains 12 residues. CDR3 loop: CAWSHEAGELFF. For the CDR3, the DNA is TGTGCCTGGAGTCACGAGGCGGGGGAGCTGTTTTTT.

This clonotype was detected many times. CDR3 nucleotide sequence: TGTGCCAGCAGCGAGATCGGGCACCAGCCCCAGCATTTT. Protein: CASSEIGHQPQHF. The gene calls are TRBV7-9 and TRBJ1-5; no clear D. The V end lost 5 bases, the J end lost 7 bases, and 12 bases lay between the germline ends. This CDR3 spans 13 amino acids. Germline V gene data show CDR1 as SEHNR and CDR2 as FQNEAQ (reference sequence).

This chain connects TRBV29-1 to TRBJ2-7; 9 bases line up with TRBD1. Germline V CDR1 and CDR2: SQVTM, ANQGSEA. This CDR3 has 12 residues. The V gene end was trimmed by 6 bases and the J gene end by 9 bases; junction bases not matched to a gene: 9. The CDR3 coding sequence is TGCAGCGTCCGGGACAGGGCAGCCGTGCAGTACTTC. It specifies CSVRDRAAVQYF.

The chain is built from TRBV7-2 and TRBJ1-2; no reliable D call. CDR3 length: 14 residues. CDR1 is SGHTA, CDR2 FQGNSA, per germline. The V end lost 3 bases, the J end lost 8 bases, and 16 bases lay between the germline ends. The CDR3 spells CASSFPPGFYGYTF. The DNA for the CDR3 is TGTGCCAGCAGCTTTCCCCCGGGTTTCTACGGCTACACCTTC.

This clonotype was found a few times. The chain uses TRBV27 and TRBJ2-1; 8 bases agree with TRBD2. The CDR3 sequence is 16 residues long. Germline CDR1 reads MNHEY; CDR2 reads SMNVEV (reference sequence). Trimming took 3 bases from V and 4 from J; bases not matched to a gene: 8. CDR3 loop: CASSLGRGRLYNEQFF. The CDR3 DNA is TGTGCCAGCAGTTTGGGTCGCGGGAGGCTTTACAATGAGCAGTTCTTC.

This clonotype was seen repeatedly, ten times or more. The chain employs TRBV16 and TRBJ2-4; the D gene is possibly TRBD2 (5 bases). The CDR3 covers 15 residues. Trimming took 2 bases from V and 0 from J, leaving 8 bases between them. Germline CDR1 is KGHSY and CDR2 is FQNENV. The CDR3 reads CASSQGRVAKNIQYF. In DNA form, the CDR3 reads TGTGCCAGCAGCCAAGGGCGGGTAGCCAAAAACATTCAGTACTTC.

This clonotype was detected ten times or more. The J gene is TRBJ2-3, the V gene TRBV5-1; the match to TRBD2 covers 10 bases. The germline V gene has CDR1 SGHRS and CDR2 YFSETQ. Trimming removed 6 bases from V and 0 bases from J; junction bases left unmatched: 4. This CDR3 contains 15 residues. The chain's CDR3 is CASTQTSGSTDTQYF. CDR3 sequence (DNA): TGCGCCAGCACTCAGACTAGCGGGAGCACAGATACGCAGTATTTT.

This clonotype was observed a few times. This chain links TRBV5-5 with TRBJ2-1; TRBD1 matches at 7 bases. V was clipped by 7 bases and J by 2 bases; unmatched bases: 6. This CDR3 contains 14 residues. CDR1 is SGHKS, CDR2 YYEKEE, per germline (reference sequence). This CDR3 is CASFGQVTYNEQFF. The CDR3 DNA reads TGTGCCAGCTTTGGACAGGTCACCTACAATGAGCAGTTCTTC.